The 27 T cell receptor beta chains below all came from one sample that was sequenced in a study of long-term antiretroviral therapy in people with HIV. It was version v3.0 of the immunoSEQ assay that was run at survey level. Generated by immunoSEQ multiplex PCR, the TCRdb table keeps only in-frame clones and is missing some. The sample shows roughly 14,000 clones, around 80% of them seen only once. Specimen: unsorted PBMCs, collected 1.3 years before starting antiretroviral therapy. Source of these receptors: a man aged 35 to 55 with HIV.

This clone rates as medium-sized. The gene calls are TRBV5-6 and TRBJ2-1; D is unresolved. This CDR3 comprises 13 residues. The germline gives CDR1 SGHDT, CDR2 YYEEEE. The germline V and J ends were trimmed by 1 base and 4 bases, with 6 bases remaining between them. The CDR3 coding sequence is TGTGCCAGCAGCTTGATGGTGTACAATGAGCAGTTCTTC. Residues: CASSLMVYNEQFF.

DNA of the CDR3: TGTGCCAGCAGCAAAGCGCACAGATCCTACGAGCAGTACTTC. Translation: CASSKAHRSYEQYF. V usage is TRBV21-1 and J usage is TRBJ2-7; the tabulated D call, TRBD1, remains unverified against the DNA. TRBV21-1 is assigned pseudogene status. This CDR3 contains 14 residues.

The rearrangement joins TRBV28 to TRBJ1-2; D is perhaps TRBD1 (5 bases). Between the trimmed V and J ends, which lost 4 bases and 1 base, there was a span of 10 bases. Looked up from germline, CDR1 is MDHEN and CDR2 is SYDVKM. CDR3 length: 14 residues. The CDR3 loop reads CASSSLTVNYGYTF. The CDR3 DNA reads as TGTGCCAGCAGTTCTTTGACAGTTAACTATGGCTACACCTTC.

The chain recombines TRBV7-9 with TRBJ2-2, with D perhaps TRBD2 (6 bases). V lost 5 bases and J lost 4, with 14 bases in between. Germline V lookup: CDR1 SEHNR, CDR2 FQNEAQ (reference sequence). CDR3 length equals 15 residues. Written as DNA, the CDR3 is TGTGCCAGCAGCGCCCAACGGGGGAGCACCGGGGAGCTGTTTTTT. It encodes CASSAQRGSTGELFF.

Written as DNA, the CDR3 is TGTGCCAGCAGTTACTCGGACGGAACCTACGAGCAGTACTTC. This encodes CASSYSDGTYEQYF. The V and J genes are TRBV6-5 and TRBJ2-7; D unresolved. This CDR3 is 14 amino acids long. Per the germline V gene, CDR1 is MNHEY and CDR2 is SVGAGI. V was clipped by 0 bases and J by 2 bases, with 8 bases between them.

This clone appeared a few times. This chain joins TRBV29-1 and TRBJ2-7, with D perhaps matching TRBD2 (5 bases). Germline V gene sequence: CDR1 SQVTM, CDR2 ANQGSEA. The CDR3 has 13 amino acids. V dropped 7 bases and J dropped 1 base, with 14 bases sitting between them. The CDR3 DNA sequence: TGCAGCGCAATTAGGGAGCCTTCCTACGAGCAGTACTTC. Translated, it gives CSAIREPSYEQYF.

The CDR3 DNA reads as TGTGCCAGTAGTTCGTCCGGACAGGTAGCCAAAAACATTCAGTACTTC. Amino acids: CASSSSGQVAKNIQYF. The chain is built from TRBV19 and TRBJ2-4, with 7 bases lining up with TRBD1. V shed 5 bases, J shed 0 bases, and the junction held 7 bases outside the gene matches. The CDR3 is 16 amino acids. The germline V gene encodes CDR1 LNHDA and CDR2 SQIVND (reference sequence).

This sequence joins TRBV9 and TRBJ2-7, with a possible D match to TRBD1 (5 bases). Between the trimmed V and J ends, which lost 4 bases and 0 bases, there was a span of 17 bases. This CDR3 spans 16 amino acids. Germline V CDR1 and CDR2: SGDLS, YYNGEE. CDR3 coding DNA: TGTGCCAGCAGCCCAGGGAAGGGGATCCCCTCCTACGAGCAGTACTTC. This sequence encodes CASSPGKGIPSYEQYF.

The chain combines TRBV9 with TRBJ2-3; D unresolved. The CDR3 extends over 16 amino acids. Trimming took 0 bases from V and 0 from J, leaving 11 bases between them. CDR1 and CDR2 from the germline V gene are SGDLS and YYNGEE. The CDR3 nucleotides are TGTGCCAGCAGCGTAGGGGGATTCTCTAGCACAGATACGCAGTATTTT. Amino acids: CASSVGGFSSTDTQYF.

The chain combines TRBV6-5 with TRBJ2-4, with D tentatively TRBD2 (5 bases). There are 13 residues in the CDR3. From germline, CDR1 is MNHEY and CDR2 SVGAGI. The germline V and J ends were trimmed by 0 bases and 9 bases, with 9 bases remaining between them. The CDR3 coding sequence is TGTGCCAGCAGTTACTCGGCTGGAGGCATTCAGTACTTC. It codes for CASSYSAGGIQYF.

The sample holds a few counts of this clone. The V call is TRBV7-9, the J call TRBJ2-7; a weak D match, TRBD2 (6 bases). Between the trimmed V and J ends, which lost 5 bases and 2 bases, there was a span of 13 bases. In germline, CDR1 is SEHNR, CDR2 FQNEAQ (reference sequence). This CDR3 has 14 amino acids. The CDR3 is CASSGGTATYEQYF. For the CDR3, the DNA is TGTGCCAGCAGCGGGGGGACGGCTACCTACGAGCAGTACTTC.

V gene TRBV25-1 combines with J gene TRBJ2-3; D perhaps matches TRBD1 (6 bases). The CDR3 totals 13 residues. V shed 4 bases and J shed 6 bases, with 11 bases lying between them. Germline V gives CDR1 MGHDK, CDR2 SYGVNS. CDR3 residues: CASSGQGYDTQYF. CDR3 coding DNA: TGTGCCAGCAGTGGCCAGGGGTACGATACGCAGTATTTT.

The V gene is TRBV19, the J gene TRBJ1-5; D not resolved. Germline CDR1 is LNHDA and CDR2 is SQIVND (reference sequence). Trimming left V 2 bases short and J 6 bases short, with 14 bases between. The length of the CDR3 is 15 residues. The CDR3 here is CASSISSSAAQPQHF. Written as DNA, the CDR3 is TGTGCCAGTAGTATATCCTCTAGTGCGGCTCAGCCCCAGCATTTT.

Only one count was recorded for this clone. This rearrangement joins TRBV29-1 to TRBJ1-1, with D maybe TRBD1 (5 bases). The CDR3 sequence is 13 residues long. CDR1 and CDR2 from the germline V gene are SQVTM and ANQGSEA. The V end was cut by 7 bases, the J end by 0 bases, with 12 bases between. This chain's CDR3 is CSGGKGMNTEAFF. CDR3 DNA: TGCAGCGGGGGGAAGGGCATGAACACTGAAGCTTTCTTT.

This sequence joins TRBV11-2 and TRBJ1-1; 12 nucleotides align to TRBD1. V lost 0 bases, J lost 1 base, and 3 bases stayed unmatched. Germline V lookup: CDR1 SGHAT, CDR2 FQNNGV. CDR3 length: 17 residues. The CDR3 is CASSLDWGQGANTEAFF. The CDR3 DNA sequence: TGTGCCAGCAGCTTAGATTGGGGACAGGGGGCGAACACTGAAGCTTTCTTT.

V usage is TRBV29-1 and J usage is TRBJ2-1, with D unresolved. CDR3 size: 13 residues. The germline V gene has CDR1 SQVTM and CDR2 ANQGSEA. Trimming left V 4 bases short and J 3 bases short, with 10 bases between. The CDR3: CSVGGQIYNEQFF. The CDR3 nucleotides read TGCAGCGTTGGTGGTCAGATCTACAATGAGCAGTTCTTC.

The CDR3 DNA is TGTGCCAGCAGTTATCCAGAAAACATTCAGTACTTC. Translation: CASSYPENIQYF. The chain has TRBV6-1 and TRBJ2-4; D is uncertain. In germline, CDR1 is MNHNS, CDR2 SASEGT. The CDR3 extends over 12 amino acids. Trimming removed 5 bases at V and 5 bases at J, with 7 bases between.

J is TRBJ1-1 and V is TRBV7-9; unclear D gene. CDR1 and CDR2 from the germline V gene are SEHNR and FQNEAQ (reference sequence). This CDR3 region has 13 residues. The ends were cut back, 4 bases at V and 5 bases at J, with 11 bases in the middle. The DNA for the CDR3 is TGTGCCAGCAGCTACAGTGGGGAAACTGAAGCTTTCTTT. Its translation is CASSYSGETEAFF.

This sequence joins TRBV7-6 and TRBJ2-1, with unresolved D. V lost 0 bases and J 0 bases, leaving 6 bases between the germline ends. Germline loops: CDR1 SGHVS, CDR2 FNYEAQ. The CDR3 length is 15 residues. The CDR3 sequence is CASSLAVLSYNEQFF. In DNA form, the CDR3 reads TGTGCCAGCAGCTTAGCGGTACTCTCCTACAATGAGCAGTTCTTC. Full variable domain (rest looked up from reference TRBV7-6 and TRBJ2-1): GAGVSQSPRYKVTKRGQDVALRCDPISGHVSLYWYRQALGQGPEFLTYFNYEAQQDKSGLPNDRFSAERPEGSISTLTIQRTEQRDSAMYRCASSLAVLSYNEQFFGPGTRLTVL.

The V call is TRBV18, the J call TRBJ1-1; unclear D gene. Trimming removed 6 bases at V and 1 base at J, with 9 bases between. The CDR3 loop spans 13 amino acids. Germline CDR1 KGHSH, CDR2 LQKENI. CDR3 protein: CASSPGQNTEAFF. The DNA of the CDR3 is TGTGCCAGCTCGCCGGGTCAGAACACTGAAGCTTTCTTT.

CDR3 loop: CASSPPGLSTDTQYF. DNA of the CDR3: TGTGCCAGCTCACCACCGGGACTATCCACAGATACGCAGTATTTT. The genes are TRBV18 and TRBJ2-3; 7 positions match TRBD2. CDR1 KGHSH and CDR2 LQKENI come from the germline V gene. The CDR3 loop spans 15 amino acids. J gave up 2 bases and V 0 bases, and 2 bases lay outside the gene matches.

V and J are TRBV27 and TRBJ2-3; weak D call: TRBD2 (6 bases). The CDR3 is 14 residues long. Germline values: CDR1 MNHEY, CDR2 SMNVEV (reference sequence). The V end lost 6 bases, the J end lost 2 bases, and 12 bases lay between the germline ends. The CDR3 DNA reads as TGTGCCAGCAGAGGAGGGGCCACCACAGATACGCAGTATTTT. Its protein product is CASRGGATTDTQYF.

The V gene is TRBV9, the J gene TRBJ1-3; the match to TRBD1 covers 10 bases. Unmatched junction bases numbered 9, after V lost 0 bases and J lost 0 bases. Germline V gene data show CDR1 as SGDLS and CDR2 as YYNGEE. The CDR3 contains 19 residues. The CDR3 loop is CASSVDGTGAPISGNTIYF. CDR3 nucleotides: TGTGCCAGCAGCGTAGATGGGACAGGGGCCCCCATCTCTGGAAACACCATATATTTT.

The table lists this clone with a few counts. V and J are TRBV5-4 and TRBJ1-1, with a tentative D call TRBD1 (6 bases). V was shortened by 4 bases and J by 7 bases, with 17 bases between the two germline ends. This CDR3 has 14 amino acids. Germline CDR1 reads SGHNT; CDR2 reads YYREEE (reference sequence). The CDR3 DNA reads TGTGCCAGCAGCCCGAGACAGGAGGGCCTTGAAGCTTTCTTT. Amino acid sequence: CASSPRQEGLEAFF.

The CDR3 nucleotides are TGTGCCAGCAGGCCCGGGACAAACCTCCAAGAGACCCAGTACTTC. It codes for CASRPGTNLQETQYF. The chain joins TRBV14 to TRBJ2-5, with D perhaps matching TRBD1 (6 bases). CDR1 and CDR2 (germline): SGHDN, FVKESK. The CDR3 sequence is 15 residues long. Deletions cut 6 bases from V and 1 base from J, with 15 bases between.

V gene TRBV2 combines with J gene TRBJ1-1; TRBD1 is a possible D gene (6 bases). The CDR3 has 18 residues. With 4 bases removed from V and 5 bases from J, the gap between germline ends came to 26 bases. CDR1 SNHLY and CDR2 FYNNEI come from the germline V gene. The CDR3 loop is CASSAHTGRRGLETEAFF. In nucleotides, the CDR3 is TGTGCCAGCAGTGCCCACACAGGGCGTCGAGGGCTCGAGACTGAAGCTTTCTTT.

The V call is TRBV28, the J call TRBJ1-1; tentatively, D is TRBD1 (6 bases). The CDR3 totals 17 residues. CDR1 is MDHEN, CDR2 SYDVKM, per germline. The V end lost 7 bases, the J end lost 3 bases, and 24 bases lay between the germline ends. The CDR3 bases are TGTGCCAGCACTTCACATTCCGGGGGCGGCGTGGACACTGAAGCTTTCTTT. Translating gives CASTSHSGGGVDTEAFF.